This T cell receptor (beta chain) was recorded in a study of T-cell memory formation after mild COVID-19 (dated by TCRdb to 2020 to 2022). In the study overall: TCR sequence clusters from the two donors were found to be largely donor specific. T-cell clones expanding and contracting after mild COVID-19 in two donors were tracked by longitudinal TCRalpha and TCRbeta repertoire sequencing. The cohort comprised two young, previously healthy adult volunteers, one female and one male. Findings and caveats that apply to the study as a whole: Some responding clones were detected in pre-infection memory, suggesting pre-existing cross-reactive memory T cells joined the SARS-CoV-2 response. Contracting CD4+ clones were found mainly in CM and EM memory subsets, while CD8+ clones were enriched in EMRA. The study covered only two mild cases, and larger cohorts including severe cases with pre-infection samples were considered necessary. From day 15 to 85, contracting clones showed balanced CD4/CD8 phenotypes, whereas a second wave of clones that expanded from day 15 to 37 leaned towards CD4+. The second-wave clones that peaked on day 37 were not confirmed to be SARS-CoV-2 specific.

CDR1 is given as DFQATT and CDR2 as SNEGSKA, both from the germline V gene (reference sequence). V is pared back by 1 base and J by 6 bases, with 9 bases lying between the germline termini. The CDR3 goes from the cysteine to the phenylalanine over 12 residues. CDR3 DNA is the only sequence kept; it has 36 bases, read in frame from the first base. Reads for this sample came from an Illumina NovaSeq 6000. TCRalpha and TCRbeta cDNA libraries were built by 5'RACE with constant-segment primers, adding sample barcodes and unique molecular identifiers. Trizol reagent was used to extract RNA from every sample. Libraries were amplified in two PCR steps, with a second sample barcode and Illumina TruSeq adapters added in the second step. Libraries were sequenced on an Illumina NovaSeq with 2 x 150 bp paired-end reads. For the original study's pipeline: The reads were demultiplexed and collapsed into UMI-guided consensus sequences using migec v1.2.7. Using mixcr v2.1.11, the UMI consensuses were aligned to TRA and TRB V and J templates and assembled into clonotypes. Clonotypes were classified as expanded or contracted when called significant by both edgeR and NoisET, with noise models trained on biological replicates. For edgeR calls, a false discovery rate-adjusted p below 0.01 and a log2 fold-change threshold of 1 were applied. As an exploratory analysis of dynamics, max-normalized trajectories of the 1000 most abundant clonotypes were examined with PCA combined with hierarchical clustering. Separately sequenced CD4+ and CD8+ repertoires were used to assign a CD4 or CD8 phenotype to each responding clone. Through fastp at Q25 and MiXCR, TCRdb rebuilt clones from the public reads, retaining in-frame beta chains. Every entry covers one CDR3 protein and lists the most common genes and DNA from its rows. The V and J calls follow TCRdb's processing rather than the paper's. Counted in this sample were more than 55,000 distinct CDR3 sequences; 8% to 9.5% of them appeared once. Clones ranked in the top ten supply 0.9% to 1.5% of the sample.

A remark on this clonotype: The clone's antigen remains unknown. There are no base qualities to consult, and no much larger clone falls within one base.

PBMCs were isolated by Ficoll-Paque density gradient centrifugation. The sequence links TRBV20-1 to TRBJ1-2; the D gene lacks a confident call. Material: PBMCs or a T cell subset sorted from them (not recorded which). This TCR was recovered from a man in his late teens or twenties who had mild COVID-19 (a few samples of this study predate the infection). The sample titles of this study are shuffled in the database, so cell type and time point are left out; the donor was told from shared clones. The CDR3 protein sequence reads: CSARAGSDGYTF. At the DNA level, the sequence is TGCAGTGCTAGAGCGGGGTCGGATGGCTACACCTTC.